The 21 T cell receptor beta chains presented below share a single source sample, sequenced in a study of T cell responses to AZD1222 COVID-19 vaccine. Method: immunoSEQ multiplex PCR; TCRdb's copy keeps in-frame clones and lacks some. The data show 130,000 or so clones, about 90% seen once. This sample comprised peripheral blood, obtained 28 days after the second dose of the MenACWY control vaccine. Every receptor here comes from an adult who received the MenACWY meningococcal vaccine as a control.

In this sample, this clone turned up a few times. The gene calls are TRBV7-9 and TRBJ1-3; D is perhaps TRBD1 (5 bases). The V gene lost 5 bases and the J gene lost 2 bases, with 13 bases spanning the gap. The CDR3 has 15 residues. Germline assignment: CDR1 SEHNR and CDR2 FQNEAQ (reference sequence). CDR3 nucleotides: TGTGCCAGCAGCGGTATCCAGGGAGCTGGAAACACCATATATTTT. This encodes CASSGIQGAGNTIYF.

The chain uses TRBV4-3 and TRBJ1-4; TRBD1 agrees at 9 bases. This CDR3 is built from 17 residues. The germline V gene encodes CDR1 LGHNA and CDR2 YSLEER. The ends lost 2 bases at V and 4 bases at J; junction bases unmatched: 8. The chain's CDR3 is CASSQFTGGIGNEKLFF. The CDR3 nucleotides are TGCGCCAGCAGCCAATTTACAGGGGGCATAGGTAATGAAAAACTGTTTTTT.

In nucleotides, the CDR3 is TGCGCCAGCAGGGCTACAGGGGGTACTGAAGCTTTCTTT. Translating gives CASRATGGTEAFF. The rearrangement uses TRBV5-1 and TRBJ1-1, with TRBD1 matching over 8 bases. The CDR3 sequence is 13 residues long. The ends lost 5 bases at V and 5 bases at J; junction bases unmatched: 5. The germline CDR1 and CDR2 sequences are SGHRS and YFSETQ. Based on the CDR3 plus reference TRBV5-1 and TRBJ1-1, the full variable domain is KAGVTQTPRYLIKTRGQQVTLSCSPISGHRSVSWYQQTPGQGLQFLFEYFSETQRNKGNFPGRFSGRQFSNSRSEMNVSTLELGDSALYLCASRATGGTEAFFGQGTRLTVV.

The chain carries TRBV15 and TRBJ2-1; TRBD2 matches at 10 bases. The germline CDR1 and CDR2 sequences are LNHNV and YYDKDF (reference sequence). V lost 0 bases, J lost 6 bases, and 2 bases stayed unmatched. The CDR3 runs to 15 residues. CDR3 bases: TGTGCCACCAGCAGAGATATAGCGGGAGGCAATGAGCAGTTCTTC. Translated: CATSRDIAGGNEQFF.

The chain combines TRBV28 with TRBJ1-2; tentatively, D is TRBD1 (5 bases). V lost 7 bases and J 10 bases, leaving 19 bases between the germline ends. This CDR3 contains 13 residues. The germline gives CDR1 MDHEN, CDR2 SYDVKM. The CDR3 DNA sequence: TGTGCCAGCACGCATCCGGCGGCGGGGGTCTACACCTTC. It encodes CASTHPAAGVYTF.

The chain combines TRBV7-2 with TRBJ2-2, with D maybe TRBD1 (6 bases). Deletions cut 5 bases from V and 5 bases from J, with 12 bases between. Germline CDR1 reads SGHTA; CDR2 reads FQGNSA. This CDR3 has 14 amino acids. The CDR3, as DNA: TGTGCCAGCAGCACAGGGTTCGAAACCGGGGAGCTGTTTTTT. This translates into CASSTGFETGELFF. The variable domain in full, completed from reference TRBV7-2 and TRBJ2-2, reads GAGVSQSPSNKVTEKGKDVELRCDPISGHTALYWYRQSLGQGLEFLIYFQGNSAPDKSGLPSDRFSAERTGGSVSTLTIQRTQQEDSAVYLCASSTGFETGELFFGEGSRLTVL.

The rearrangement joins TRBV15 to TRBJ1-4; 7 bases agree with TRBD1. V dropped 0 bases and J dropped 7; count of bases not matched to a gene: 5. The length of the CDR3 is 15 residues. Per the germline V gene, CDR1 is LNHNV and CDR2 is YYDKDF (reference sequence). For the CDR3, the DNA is TGTGCCACCAGCAGAGATCGACAGGGAGCTGAAAAACTGTTTTTT. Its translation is CATSRDRQGAEKLFF.

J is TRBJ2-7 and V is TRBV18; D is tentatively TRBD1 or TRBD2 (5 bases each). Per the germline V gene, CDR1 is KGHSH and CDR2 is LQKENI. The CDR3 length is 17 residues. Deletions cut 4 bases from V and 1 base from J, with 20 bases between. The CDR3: CASSQGELDTSSYEQYF. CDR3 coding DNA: TGTGCCAGCTCACAGGGAGAATTGGACACTTCGTCCTACGAGCAGTACTTC.

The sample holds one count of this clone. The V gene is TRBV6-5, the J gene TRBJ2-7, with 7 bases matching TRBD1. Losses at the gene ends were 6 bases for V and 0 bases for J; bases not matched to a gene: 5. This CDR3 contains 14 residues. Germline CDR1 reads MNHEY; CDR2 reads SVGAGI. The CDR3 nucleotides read TGTGCCAGCAGGAGGGGACAGAACTCCTACGAGCAGTACTTC. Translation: CASRRGQNSYEQYF.

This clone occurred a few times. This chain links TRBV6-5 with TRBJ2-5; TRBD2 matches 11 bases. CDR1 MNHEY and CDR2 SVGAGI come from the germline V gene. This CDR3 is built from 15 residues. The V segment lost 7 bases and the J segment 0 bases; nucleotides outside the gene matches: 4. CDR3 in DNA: TGTGCCAGCACCCCTAGCGGGGGGAACCAAGAGACCCAGTACTTC. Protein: CASTPSGGNQETQYF.

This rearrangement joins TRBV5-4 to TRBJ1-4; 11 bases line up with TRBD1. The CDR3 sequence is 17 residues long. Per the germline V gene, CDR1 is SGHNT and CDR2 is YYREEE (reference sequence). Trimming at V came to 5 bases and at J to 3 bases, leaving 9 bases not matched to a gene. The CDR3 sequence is CASSQGQGAFSNEKLFF. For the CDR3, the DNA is TGTGCCAGCAGTCAAGGACAGGGGGCGTTTTCTAATGAAAAACTGTTTTTT.

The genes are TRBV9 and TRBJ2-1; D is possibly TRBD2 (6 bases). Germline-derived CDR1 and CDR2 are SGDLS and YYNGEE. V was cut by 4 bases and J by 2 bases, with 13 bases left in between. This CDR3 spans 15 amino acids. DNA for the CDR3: TGTGCCAGCAGCCCCCGACTAGGCGCCTACAATGAGCAGTTCTTC. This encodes CASSPRLGAYNEQFF.

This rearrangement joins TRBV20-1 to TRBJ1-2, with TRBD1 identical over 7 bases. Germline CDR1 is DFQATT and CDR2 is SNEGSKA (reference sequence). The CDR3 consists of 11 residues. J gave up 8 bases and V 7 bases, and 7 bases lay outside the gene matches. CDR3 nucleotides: TGCAGTGGAGGGACAGAAGGGGGCTACACCTTC. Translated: CSGGTEGGYTF.

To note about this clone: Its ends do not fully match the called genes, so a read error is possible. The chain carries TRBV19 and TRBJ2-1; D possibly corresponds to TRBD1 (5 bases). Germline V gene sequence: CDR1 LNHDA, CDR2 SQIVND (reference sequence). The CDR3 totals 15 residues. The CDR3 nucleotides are TGTGCCAGTACGTACAGGCCCACCTCCAACAATGAGCAGTTCTTC. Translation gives CASTYRPTSNNEQFF.

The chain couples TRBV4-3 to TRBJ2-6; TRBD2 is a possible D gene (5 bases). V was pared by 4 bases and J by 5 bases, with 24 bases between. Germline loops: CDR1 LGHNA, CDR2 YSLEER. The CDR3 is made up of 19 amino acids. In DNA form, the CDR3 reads TGCGCCAGCAGCCGCTCCACGCAGGTCGGCGGGTCTCGGGCCAACGTCCTGACTTTC. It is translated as CASSRSTQVGGSRANVLTF.

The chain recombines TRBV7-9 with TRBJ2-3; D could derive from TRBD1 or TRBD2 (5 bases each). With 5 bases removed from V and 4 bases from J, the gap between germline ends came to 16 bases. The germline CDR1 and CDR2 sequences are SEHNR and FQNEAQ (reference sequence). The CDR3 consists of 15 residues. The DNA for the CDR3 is TGTGCCAGCAGCGCGCCGAGGGGCATCGCAGATACGCAGTATTTT. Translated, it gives CASSAPRGIADTQYF.

The CDR3 nucleotides are TGTGCCAGCAGCTTTACAGACCACCACACTGAAGCTTTCTTT. The encoded protein is CASSFTDHHTEAFF. The rearrangement links TRBV7-9 to TRBJ1-1, with D hard to call. This CDR3 contains 14 residues. Germline CDR1 reads SEHNR; CDR2 reads FQNEAQ (reference sequence). The V end lost 3 bases, the J end lost 3 bases, and 11 bases lay between the germline ends.

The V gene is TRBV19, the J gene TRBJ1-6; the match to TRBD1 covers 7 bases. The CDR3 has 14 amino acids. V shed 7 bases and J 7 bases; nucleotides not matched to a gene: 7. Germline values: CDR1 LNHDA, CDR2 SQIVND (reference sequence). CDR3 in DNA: TGTGCCAGTACTCGGGGACAGCAAAATTCACCCCTCCACTTT. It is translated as CASTRGQQNSPLHF.

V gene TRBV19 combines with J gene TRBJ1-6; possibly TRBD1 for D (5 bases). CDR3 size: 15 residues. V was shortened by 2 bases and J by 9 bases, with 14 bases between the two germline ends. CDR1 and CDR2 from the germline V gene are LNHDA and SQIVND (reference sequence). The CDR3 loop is CASSIHNLRGSPLHF. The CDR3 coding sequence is TGTGCCAGTAGTATACATAACTTAAGGGGTTCACCCCTCCACTTT.

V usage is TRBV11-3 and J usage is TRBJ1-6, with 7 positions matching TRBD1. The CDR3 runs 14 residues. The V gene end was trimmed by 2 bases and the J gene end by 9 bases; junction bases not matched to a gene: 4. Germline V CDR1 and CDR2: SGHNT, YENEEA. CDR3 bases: TGTGCCAGCAGCTTATCAGGGGGAGGTTCACCCCTCCACTTT. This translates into CASSLSGGGSPLHF. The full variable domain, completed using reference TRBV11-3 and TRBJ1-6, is EAGVVQSPRYKIIEKKQPVAFWCNPISGHNTLYWYLQNLGQGPELLIRYENEEAVDDSQLPKDRFSAERLKGVDSTLKIQPAELGDSAVYLCASSLSGGGSPLHFGNGTRLTVT.

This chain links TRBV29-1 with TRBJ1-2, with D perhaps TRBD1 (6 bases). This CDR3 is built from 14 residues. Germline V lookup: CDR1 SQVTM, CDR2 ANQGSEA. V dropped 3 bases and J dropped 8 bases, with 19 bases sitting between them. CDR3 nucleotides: TGCAGCGTTGAGACCGGGGGCGGGAAAGGGGGCTACACCTTC. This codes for CSVETGGGKGGYTF.